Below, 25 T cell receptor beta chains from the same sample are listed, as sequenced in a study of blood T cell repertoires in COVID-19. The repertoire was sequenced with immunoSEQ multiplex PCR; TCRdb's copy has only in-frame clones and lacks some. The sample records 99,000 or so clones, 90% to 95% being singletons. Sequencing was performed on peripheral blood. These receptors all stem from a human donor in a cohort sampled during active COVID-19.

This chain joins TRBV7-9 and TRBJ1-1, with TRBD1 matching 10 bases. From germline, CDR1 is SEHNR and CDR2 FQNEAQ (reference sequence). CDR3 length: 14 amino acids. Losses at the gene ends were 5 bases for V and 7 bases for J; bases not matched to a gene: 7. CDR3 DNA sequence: TGTGCCAGCAGCGACCAGACAGGGGGCTTTGAAGCTTTCTTT. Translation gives CASSDQTGGFEAFF. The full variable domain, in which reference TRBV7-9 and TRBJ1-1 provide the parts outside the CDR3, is DTGVSQNPRHKITKRGQNVTFRCDPISEHNRLYWYRQTLGQGPEFLTYFQNEAQLEKSRLLSDRFSAERPKGSFSTLEIQRTEQGDSAMYLCASSDQTGGFEAFFGQGTRLTVV.

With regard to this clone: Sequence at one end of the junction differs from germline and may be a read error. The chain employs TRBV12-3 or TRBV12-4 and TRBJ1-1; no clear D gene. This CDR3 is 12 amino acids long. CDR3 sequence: CANSFPGTEAFF. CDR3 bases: TGTGCCAACAGTTTCCCGGGGACTGAAGCTTTCTTT.

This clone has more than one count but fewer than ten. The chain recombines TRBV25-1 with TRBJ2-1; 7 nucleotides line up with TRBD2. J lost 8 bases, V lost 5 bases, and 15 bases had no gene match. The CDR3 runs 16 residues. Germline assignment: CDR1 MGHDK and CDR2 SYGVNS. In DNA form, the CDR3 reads TGTGCCAGCAGTTTTCAATTGGGACTACCTGGGGATGAGCAGTTCTTC. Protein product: CASSFQLGLPGDEQFF.

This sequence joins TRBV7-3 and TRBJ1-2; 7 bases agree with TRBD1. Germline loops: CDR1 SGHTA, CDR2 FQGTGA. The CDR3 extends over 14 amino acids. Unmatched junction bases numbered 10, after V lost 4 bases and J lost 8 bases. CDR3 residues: CASSSARQGAGYTF. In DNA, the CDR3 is TGTGCCAGCAGCTCAGCCCGACAGGGTGCCGGCTACACCTTC.

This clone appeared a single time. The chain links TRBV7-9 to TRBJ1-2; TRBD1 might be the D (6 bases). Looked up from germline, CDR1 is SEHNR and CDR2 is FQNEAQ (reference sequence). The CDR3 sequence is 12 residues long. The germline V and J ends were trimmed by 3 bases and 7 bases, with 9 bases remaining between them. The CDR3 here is CASSFAGAGYTF. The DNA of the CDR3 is TGTGCCAGCAGCTTTGCAGGGGCTGGCTACACCTTC.

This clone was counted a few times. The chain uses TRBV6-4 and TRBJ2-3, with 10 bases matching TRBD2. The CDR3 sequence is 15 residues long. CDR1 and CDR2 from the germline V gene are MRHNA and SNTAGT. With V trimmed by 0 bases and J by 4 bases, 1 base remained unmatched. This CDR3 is CASSDSSGGPDTQYF. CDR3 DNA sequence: TGTGCCAGCAGTGACTCTAGCGGGGGGCCAGATACGCAGTATTTT.

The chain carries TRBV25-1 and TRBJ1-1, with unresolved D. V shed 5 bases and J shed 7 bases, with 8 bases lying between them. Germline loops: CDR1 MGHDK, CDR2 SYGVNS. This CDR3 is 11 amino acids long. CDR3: CASSTAFEAFF. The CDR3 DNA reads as TGTGCCAGCAGTACAGCTTTTGAAGCTTTCTTT.

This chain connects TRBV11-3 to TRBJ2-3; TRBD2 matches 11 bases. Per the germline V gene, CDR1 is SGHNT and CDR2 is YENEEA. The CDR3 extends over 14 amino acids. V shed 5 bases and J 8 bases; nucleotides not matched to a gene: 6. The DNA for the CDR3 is TGTGCCAGCAGCCTCACTAGCGGGAGAGGTACGCAGTATTTT. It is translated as CASSLTSGRGTQYF.

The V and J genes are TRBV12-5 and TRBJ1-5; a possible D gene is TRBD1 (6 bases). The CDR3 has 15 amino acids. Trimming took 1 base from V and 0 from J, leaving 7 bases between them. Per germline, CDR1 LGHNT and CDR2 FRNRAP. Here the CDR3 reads CASGLDRDSNQPQHF. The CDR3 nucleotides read TGTGCTAGTGGTTTGGACAGGGATAGCAATCAGCCCCAGCATTTT.

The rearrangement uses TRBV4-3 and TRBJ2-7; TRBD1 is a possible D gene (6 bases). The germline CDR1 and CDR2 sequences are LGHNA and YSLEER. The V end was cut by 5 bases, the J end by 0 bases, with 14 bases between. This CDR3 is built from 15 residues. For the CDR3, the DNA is TGCGCCAGCAGCTTAGAGACAGGTCTCTCCTACGAGCAGTACTTC. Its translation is CASSLETGLSYEQYF.

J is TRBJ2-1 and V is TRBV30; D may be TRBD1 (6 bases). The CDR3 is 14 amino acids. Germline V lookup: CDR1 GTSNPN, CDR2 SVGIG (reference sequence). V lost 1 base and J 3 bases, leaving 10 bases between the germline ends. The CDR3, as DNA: TGTGCCTGGAGTGAAGGGGGTGACTACAATGAGCAGTTCTTC. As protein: CAWSEGGDYNEQFF.

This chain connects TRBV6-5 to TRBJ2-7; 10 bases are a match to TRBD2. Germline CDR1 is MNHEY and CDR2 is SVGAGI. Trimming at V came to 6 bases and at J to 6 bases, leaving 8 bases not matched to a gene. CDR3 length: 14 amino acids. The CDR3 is CASSPLAGFGEQYF. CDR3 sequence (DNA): TGTGCCAGCAGCCCACTAGCGGGATTTGGCGAGCAGTACTTC.

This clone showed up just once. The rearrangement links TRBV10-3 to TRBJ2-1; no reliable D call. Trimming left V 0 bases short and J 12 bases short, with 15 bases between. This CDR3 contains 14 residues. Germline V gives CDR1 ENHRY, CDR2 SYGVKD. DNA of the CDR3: TGTGCCATCAGTGAGTCGACTTACGAACTTGGGCAGTTCTTC. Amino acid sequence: CAISESTYELGQFF.

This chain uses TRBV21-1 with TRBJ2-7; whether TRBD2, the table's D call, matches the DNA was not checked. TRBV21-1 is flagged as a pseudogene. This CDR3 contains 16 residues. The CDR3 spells CASSKARRQGGDEQYF. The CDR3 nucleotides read TGTGCCAGCAGCAAAGCGCGGCGGCAGGGAGGAGACGAGCAGTACTTC.

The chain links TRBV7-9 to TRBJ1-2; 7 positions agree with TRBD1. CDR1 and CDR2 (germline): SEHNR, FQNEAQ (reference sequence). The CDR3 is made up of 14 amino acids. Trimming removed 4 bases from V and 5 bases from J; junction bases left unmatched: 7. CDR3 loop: CASSSRTGPYGYTF. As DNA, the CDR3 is TGTGCCAGCAGCTCCCGGACAGGCCCTTATGGCTACACCTTC.

The CDR3 loop reads CAWSVRVGYNEQFF. In DNA, the CDR3 is TGTGCCTGGAGTGTGCGGGTCGGCTACAATGAGCAGTTCTTC. The J gene is TRBJ2-1, the V gene TRBV30, with TRBD2 as a possible D gene (5 bases). The CDR3 is 14 residues long. The V gene's germline CDR1 is GTSNPN and CDR2 SVGIG (reference sequence). With 0 bases removed from V and 3 bases from J, the gap between germline ends came to 9 bases.

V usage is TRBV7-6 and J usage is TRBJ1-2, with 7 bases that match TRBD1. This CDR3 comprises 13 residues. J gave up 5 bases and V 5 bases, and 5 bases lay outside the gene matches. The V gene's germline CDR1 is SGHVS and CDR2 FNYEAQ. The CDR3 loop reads CASSPGTAYGYTF. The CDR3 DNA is TGTGCCAGCAGCCCAGGGACAGCTTATGGCTACACCTTC.

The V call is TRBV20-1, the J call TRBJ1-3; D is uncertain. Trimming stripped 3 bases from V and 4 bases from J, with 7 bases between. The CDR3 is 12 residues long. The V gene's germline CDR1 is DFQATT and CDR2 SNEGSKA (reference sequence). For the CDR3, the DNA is TGCAGTGCTAGTACAGAAGGAAACACCATATATTTT. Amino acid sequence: CSASTEGNTIYF.

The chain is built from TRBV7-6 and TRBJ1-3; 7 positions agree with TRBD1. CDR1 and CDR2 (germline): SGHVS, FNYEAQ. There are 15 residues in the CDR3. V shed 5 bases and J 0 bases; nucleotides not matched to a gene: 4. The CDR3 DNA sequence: TGTGCCAGCAGCCCCCGACAGGGCTCTGGAAACACCATATATTTT. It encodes CASSPRQGSGNTIYF.

The CDR3 here is CASSHSTGGDYGYTF. CDR3 nucleotides: TGCGCCAGCAGCCATTCCACCGGCGGGGACTATGGCTACACCTTC. The J gene is TRBJ1-2, the V gene TRBV4-1; D gene uncertain. The CDR3 covers 15 residues. CDR1 is MGHRA and CDR2 is YSYEKL in the germline V gene. Trimming left V 3 bases short and J 3 bases short, with 14 bases between.

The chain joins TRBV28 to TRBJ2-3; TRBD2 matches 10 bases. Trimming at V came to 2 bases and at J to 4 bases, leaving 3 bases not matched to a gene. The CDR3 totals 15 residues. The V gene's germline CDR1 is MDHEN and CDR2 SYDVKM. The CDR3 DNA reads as TGTGCCAGCAGTTTACTAGCGGGAGTGCCAGATACGCAGTATTTT. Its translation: CASSLLAGVPDTQYF.

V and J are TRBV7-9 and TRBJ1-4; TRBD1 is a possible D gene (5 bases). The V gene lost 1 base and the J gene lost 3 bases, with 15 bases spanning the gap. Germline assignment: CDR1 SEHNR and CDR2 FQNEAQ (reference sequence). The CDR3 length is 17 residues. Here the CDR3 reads CASSLDVPTAANEKLFF. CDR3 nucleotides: TGTGCCAGCAGCTTAGATGTACCGACAGCTGCTAATGAAAAACTGTTTTTT.

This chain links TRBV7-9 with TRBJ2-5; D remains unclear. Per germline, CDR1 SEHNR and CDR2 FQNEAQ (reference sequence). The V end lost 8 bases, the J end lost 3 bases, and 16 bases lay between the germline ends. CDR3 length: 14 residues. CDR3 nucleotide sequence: TGTGCCAGCGGGTTACACAGTGACGAAGAGACCCAGTACTTC. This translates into CASGLHSDEETQYF.

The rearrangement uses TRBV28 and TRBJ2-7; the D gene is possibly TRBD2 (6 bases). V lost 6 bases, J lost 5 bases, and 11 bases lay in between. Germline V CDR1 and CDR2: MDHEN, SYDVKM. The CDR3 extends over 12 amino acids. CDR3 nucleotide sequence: TGTGCCAGCAGCTCTGGCGGGGACGAGCAGTACTTC. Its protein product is CASSSGGDEQYF. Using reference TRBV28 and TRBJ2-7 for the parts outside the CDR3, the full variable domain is DVKVTQSSRYLVKRTGEKVFLECVQDMDHENMFWYRQDPGLGLRLIYFSYDVKMKEKGDIPEGYSVSREKKERFSLILESASTNQTSMYLCASSSGGDEQYFGPGTRLTVT.

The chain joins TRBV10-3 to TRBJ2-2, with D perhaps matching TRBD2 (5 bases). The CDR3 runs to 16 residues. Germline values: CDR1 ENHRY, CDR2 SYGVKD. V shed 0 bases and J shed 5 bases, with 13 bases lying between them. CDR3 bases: TGTGCCATCAGTGAGTCGGCGGGCCATGAGACCGGGGAGCTGTTTTTT. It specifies CAISESAGHETGELFF.